These T cell receptor beta chains were read from a single sample in a study of cytomegalovirus exposure and HLA in healthy donors. Sequencing used immunoSEQ multiplex PCR; TCRdb keeps in-frame clones, though not all of them. This sample carries roughly 170,000 clones, about 80% of them seen once, and the ten largest clones take about 1.3%. The sequenced material came from PBMCs. These TCRs come from a man under 40 in good health and CMV-seronegative. CDR3s include the opening cysteine and the closing phenylalanine or tryptophan. A D gene is named only where the DNA matches it firmly. Some rows have no size entry. The others give once, few or many, or a class for an expanded clone.

TGTGCCAGCAGCTCAAGCGGAGGCTCCTACAATGAGCAGTTCTTC,CASSSSGGSYNEQFF,TRBJ2-1,TRBV7-9,once,-
TGCGCCAGCAGCCAAGATCAGGCGGCGGGATATCCCTACGAGCAGTACTTC,CASSQDQAAGYPYEQYF,TRBJ2-7,TRBV4-3,-,-
TGTGCCTGCCCCAGGGGCCAGAACACTGAAGCTTTCTTT,CACPRGQNTEAFF,TRBJ1-1,TRBV6-1,-,-
TGTGCCAGTAGTATACCGAGGGACAGGGGTAATGAAAAACTGTTTTTT,CASSIPRDRGNEKLFF,TRBJ1-4,TRBV19,-,TRBD1
TGTGCCAGCAGCTTTCGGGAGGGCCGGACCGGGGAGCTGTTTTTT,CASSFREGRTGELFF,TRBJ2-2,TRBV11-3,-,TRBD2
TGTGCCAGCAGCGTAGGGGACAGCTCCTACAATGAGCAGTTCTTC,CASSVGDSSYNEQFF,TRBJ2-1,TRBV9,-,TRBD1
TGTGCCAGCAGACCCGCGGGGGGTAGGACTGAAGCTTTCTTT,CASRPAGGRTEAFF,TRBJ1-1,TRBV28,-,-
TGTGCCAGCAGCTCCGGGACTACTTTTGAGACCCAGTACTTC,CASSSGTTFETQYF,TRBJ2-5,TRBV5-6,-,TRBD2
TGTGCCAGCAGCCTCAGGTCAGGGGATGTCTATGGCTACACCTTC,CASSLRSGDVYGYTF,TRBJ1-2,TRBV7-6,-,-
TGTGCCAGCAGCTTGGGGACATCCAACACTGAAGCTTTCTTT,CASSLGTSNTEAFF,TRBJ1-1,TRBV5-6,-,-
TGTGCCAGCAGCGGCAGAGGGGAGACCCAGTACTTC,CASSGRGETQYF,TRBJ2-5,TRBV7-9,-,-
TGTGCCAGCAGGCGAAGCCGGGACACCAGCAACTATGGCTACACCTTC,CASRRSRDTSNYGYTF,TRBJ1-2,TRBV7-2,once,-
TGTGCCAGCAGCTTCCTCTACTCCTACGAGCAGTACTTC,CASSFLYSYEQYF,TRBJ2-7,TRBV7-2,-,-
TGTGCCAGCAGCTCGCAGGGCAGCGGGGAGCTGTTTTTT,CASSSQGSGELFF,TRBJ2-2,TRBV5-5,-,-
TGTGCTAGCAGCTCCAGGGGCCGTGGAATGAGAGGGGAGCTGTTTTTT,CASSSRGRGMRGELFF,TRBJ2-2,TRBV7-7,-,-
TGTGCCAGCACCTCAGACTTCGCACTCGAGCAGTACTTC,CASTSDFALEQYF,TRBJ2-7,TRBV7-6,once,-
TGTGCCAGTAGTAGGGCATCAGGGGCCAACGTCCTGACTTTC,CASSRASGANVLTF,TRBJ2-6,TRBV19,few,-
TGCGCCAGCAGCCAAGAAGGCGGGACAGGGGCCCGTCAGCCCCAGCATTTT,CASSQEGGTGARQPQHF,TRBJ1-5,TRBV4-1,-,TRBD1
TGCGCCAGCAGCCAAGATATAAGGACTATGATTGGCGAGCAGTACTTC,CASSQDIRTMIGEQYF,TRBJ2-7,TRBV4-3,-,-
TGTGCCAGCAGACCCGGACTAGCGGTAGATTTGGATACGCAGTATTTT,CASRPGLAVDLDTQYF,TRBJ2-3,TRBV5-4,-,TRBD2
TGTGCCACCAGCAGAGCAGGGGCCCCAGTAGAACCTAGAATTCAGTACTTC,CATSRAGAPVEPRIQYF,TRBJ2-4,TRBV15,-,-
TGTGCCACACGACTCCGTTTCCTAAACGAGCAGTACTTC,CATRLRFLNEQYF,TRBJ2-7,TRBV6-6,-,-
TGCGCCAGCAGCCCGGACACCGGTGGAGCTTACGAGCAGTACTTC,CASSPDTGGAYEQYF,TRBJ2-7,TRBV5-1,few,-
TGCGCCAGCAGCCAAGGCCTGCGGGGGGCCCTAGAGACCCAGTACTTC,CASSQGLRGALETQYF,TRBJ2-5,TRBV4-1,-,TRBD2
TGTGCCTGGAGCCGACAGGGGGGCAATGGCTACACCTTC,CAWSRQGGNGYTF,TRBJ1-2,TRBV30,-,TRBD1
TGTGCCAGCAGCTTAGTTGGACAGAGCAATGAGCAGTTCTTC,CASSLVGQSNEQFF,TRBJ2-1,TRBV7-9,-,-
TGTGCCAGCAGCCGTTGGTCGGGGGAAAATTCACCCCTCCACTTT,CASSRWSGENSPLHF,TRBJ1-6,TRBV6-5,once,-
TGTGCCAGCAGCTTAGGGGGGCGCGGGTATGGCTACACCTTC,CASSLGGRGYGYTF,TRBJ1-2,TRBV7-2,-,-
TGTGCCAGCAGCAACCAGCGGGGGAACACCGGGGAGCTGTTTTTT,CASSNQRGNTGELFF,TRBJ2-2,TRBV5-4,few,TRBD2
TGTGCCAGCTCGACACCGGGACAGGGTAATGAAAAACTGTTTTTT,CASSTPGQGNEKLFF,TRBJ1-4,TRBV10-3,-,TRBD1
TGTGCCAGCAGTGACAGATGGGAGGGCCAGTCCGGGGAGCTGTTTTTT,CASSDRWEGQSGELFF,TRBJ2-2,TRBV6-4,once,TRBD2
TGTGCCAGCAGCTTACAACAGGGTCTATACGAGCAGTACTTC,CASSLQQGLYEQYF,TRBJ2-7,TRBV7-2,-,-
TGTGCCAGCAGCTTAGTCCTCAGGGGAACAGGGGGAAACTATGGCTACACCTTC,CASSLVLRGTGGNYGYTF,TRBJ1-2,TRBV7-8,-,TRBD1
TGTGCCAGCAGCCCCGGGACAGGGTTGGGCTCTCGAGCTTTCTTT,CASSPGTGLGSRAFF,TRBJ1-1,TRBV7-2,-,TRBD1
TGTGCCAGCAGCCTGAGCTCCTACAATGAGCAGTTCTTC,CASSLSSYNEQFF,TRBJ2-1,TRBV5-6,-,-
TGTGCCTGGAGTGTTTGGACAGAAAGCGAAAAACTGTTTTTT,CAWSVWTESEKLFF,TRBJ1-4,TRBV30,few,-
TGTGCCAGAAGCTTGACTAGCGGGAGCTTCAAGGAGCAGTACTTC,CARSLTSGSFKEQYF,TRBJ2-7,TRBV5-3,-,TRBD2
TGTGCCAGCAGCTTCTGGGACAGCTACTCTGGAAACACCATATATTTT,CASSFWDSYSGNTIYF,TRBJ1-3,TRBV11-1,-,TRBD1
TGCGCCAGCAGCGTAGGGACAGGCCAAGAGACCCAGTACTTC,CASSVGTGQETQYF,TRBJ2-5,TRBV5-1,-,TRBD1
TGTGCCACCAGCAGAGATCTCGCTAGCGGTATCTACGAGCAGTACTTC,CATSRDLASGIYEQYF,TRBJ2-7,TRBV15,-,TRBD2
TGCGCCAGCAGTAGCGGGGGAACCTACAATGAGCAGTTCTTC,CASSSGGTYNEQFF,TRBJ2-1,TRBV10-1,-,TRBD2
TGTGCCAGCAGTCCGACAGACACCTACGAGCAGTACTTC,CASSPTDTYEQYF,TRBJ2-7,TRBV6-5,-,-
TGTGCCAGTAGGGGACAGGGGGCTCAGCCCCAGCATTTT,CASRGQGAQPQHF,TRBJ1-5,TRBV19,-,TRBD1
TGTGCCAGTAGTAGCCGGGACAGAATTAACACTGAAGCTTTCTTT,CASSSRDRINTEAFF,TRBJ1-1,TRBV19,-,TRBD1
TGTGCCAGCGCGAGCGGGAACCAAGAGACCCAGTACTTC,CASASGNQETQYF,TRBJ2-5,TRBV6-6,-,TRBD2
TGTGCCAGCAGCAACGGGATTCTCCGCACAGATACGCAGTATTTT,CASSNGILRTDTQYF,TRBJ2-3,TRBV7-3,-,-
TGTGCCAGCAGCGAAGCGAGAGTAAACATTCAGTACTTC,CASSEARVNIQYF,TRBJ2-4,TRBV7-9,-,-
TGTGCCAGCAGCCCATCCCTCCCCTCGAGTGGTAACTATGGCTACACCTTC,CASSPSLPSSGNYGYTF,TRBJ1-2,TRBV7-8,-,-
TGTGCCAGCAGCTTGGTGGTAGCGGGAGGGCCTAGGTACAATGAGCAGTTCTTC,CASSLVVAGGPRYNEQFF,TRBJ2-1,TRBV5-4,-,TRBD2
TGTGCCAGCAGCTTACGTTATGGGGCCGGAGAGACCCAGTACTTC,CASSLRYGAGETQYF,TRBJ2-5,TRBV7-2,-,-
TGTGCCTGGGCCCCCCAGGGCGGCTATGGCTACACCTTC,CAWAPQGGYGYTF,TRBJ1-2,TRBV30,-,-
TGTGCCAGCAGCGAAGGGACTAGCGACTACAATGAGCAGTTCTTC,CASSEGTSDYNEQFF,TRBJ2-1,TRBV7-3,-,TRBD2
TGTGCCAGAAGCTTGCAGGGGGCGGGGGGCTACACCTTC,CARSLQGAGGYTF,TRBJ1-2,TRBV5-3,-,TRBD1
TGTGCCAGTAGCTATCACACAGGGGACGGTGAAAAACTGTTTTTT,CASSYHTGDGEKLFF,TRBJ1-4,TRBV19,few,TRBD1
TGTGCCAGTAGTATAATGGCAGTAAAAAACATTCAGTACTTC,CASSIMAVKNIQYF,TRBJ2-4,TRBV19,-,-
TGCGCCAGCAGCCTCCAGACAGGTTTTAGCAATCAGCCCCAGCATTTT,CASSLQTGFSNQPQHF,TRBJ1-5,TRBV4-1,-,-
TGTGCCATCAGCGCGCGGGCAGACATCCAAGAGACCCAGTACTTC,CAISARADIQETQYF,TRBJ2-5,TRBV10-3,-,-
TGTGCCATCAGTGAGCGGGGGGTCACAGATACGCAGTATTTT,CAISERGVTDTQYF,TRBJ2-3,TRBV10-3,-,TRBD2
TGTGCCAGTAGTATAGACAGGGGCGCCTACGAGCAGTACTTC,CASSIDRGAYEQYF,TRBJ2-7,TRBV19,once,-